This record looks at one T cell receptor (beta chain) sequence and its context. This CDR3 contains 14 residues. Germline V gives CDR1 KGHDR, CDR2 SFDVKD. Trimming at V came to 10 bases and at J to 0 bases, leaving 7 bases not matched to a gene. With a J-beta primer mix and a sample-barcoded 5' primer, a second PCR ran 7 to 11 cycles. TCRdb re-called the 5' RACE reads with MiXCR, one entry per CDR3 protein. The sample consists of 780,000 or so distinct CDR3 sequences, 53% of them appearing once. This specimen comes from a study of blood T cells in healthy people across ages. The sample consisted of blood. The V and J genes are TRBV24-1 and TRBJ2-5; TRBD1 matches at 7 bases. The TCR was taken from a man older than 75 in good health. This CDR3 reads CATHPGTDQETQYF. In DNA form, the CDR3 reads TGTGCCACGCATCCCGGGACAGACCAAGAGACCCAGTACTTC.